This T cell receptor beta chain was sequenced during a study of cytomegalovirus exposure and HLA in healthy donors. In the study overall: Genotyping showed 81% of fewer than 500 donors falling in the Caucasian-associated ancestry cluster.

Primers: 60 Vbeta forward and 13 Jbeta reverse. Using immunoSEQ multiplex PCR, the repertoire was profiled, and TCRdb retains in-frame clones only, with some absent. The table lists around 180,000 clones, about four fifths of them singletons. Of note for this clone: Its antigen is still unknown.

General study findings and limits: In an earlier analysis, productive rearrangement rates for most beta V segments clustered near 87% or 30%.

The CDR3 sequence is 18 residues long. Losses at the gene ends were 4 bases for V and 4 bases for J; bases not matched to a gene: 16. Per the germline V gene, CDR1 is SGHRS and CDR2 is YFSETQ. These donors counted as nominally healthy when sampled, but unrecorded immune exposures were likely. The chain uses TRBV5-1 and TRBJ2-2, with 7 positions matching TRBD2. The receptor's source is a man between 18 and 29 years old in good health and CMV-seronegative. The sequenced sample was PBMCs. The CDR3 coding sequence is TGCGCCAGCAGCGTCCCCCACTCGCGGGAGAGGGTCACCGGGGAGCTGTTTTTT. Protein sequence: CASSVPHSRERVTGELFF.